These 10 T cell receptor beta chains share one sample of origin, sequenced in a study of T cell changes during pregnancy in multiple sclerosis. Using immunoSEQ multiplex PCR, the repertoire was profiled, and TCRdb retains in-frame clones only, with some absent. The repertoire holds 30,000 to 45,000 clones, with roughly 90% as singletons. Sequencing was performed on CD8+ T cells from peripheral blood mononuclear cells, taken in the first trimester of pregnancy. Receptor source: a female donor with multiple sclerosis, enrolled in a pregnancy study.

The V call is TRBV5-4, the J call TRBJ2-2; D perhaps matches TRBD2 (6 bases). Trimming cost V 4 bases and J 6 bases, with 19 bases left between them. The CDR3 is 16 amino acids. Germline V gene sequence: CDR1 SGHNT, CDR2 YYREEE (reference sequence). The CDR3 loop is CASSPGGGVIAGELFF. The CDR3 coding sequence is TGTGCCAGCAGCCCTGGAGGAGGGGTAATCGCCGGGGAGCTGTTTTTT.

This clone showed up just once. The genes are TRBV29-1 and TRBJ2-7; D not certain. Between the trimmed V and J ends, which lost 0 bases and 7 bases, there was a span of 10 bases. The CDR3 consists of 12 residues. Germline V gives CDR1 SQVTM, CDR2 ANQGSEA. The CDR3 sequence is CSVEDPGLEQYF. The CDR3 DNA reads as TGCAGCGTTGAAGACCCAGGTTTGGAGCAGTACTTC.

A few counts support this clone. The chain uses TRBV7-8 and TRBJ2-3, with 10 bases lining up with TRBD2. The CDR3 is 17 amino acids. Trimming at V came to 4 bases and at J to 2 bases, leaving 9 bases not matched to a gene. CDR1 SGHVS and CDR2 FQNEAQ come from the germline V gene. This chain's CDR3 is CASSSSSGGVYTDTQYF. The CDR3 DNA reads as TGTGCCAGCAGCTCCTCTAGCGGGGGCGTCTACACAGATACGCAGTATTTT.

This rearrangement joins TRBV5-4 to TRBJ2-3, with 13 bases fitting TRBD2. The V gene end was trimmed by 4 bases and the J gene end by 4 bases; junction bases not matched to a gene: 15. From germline, CDR1 is SGHNT and CDR2 YYREEE (reference sequence). This CDR3 region has 19 residues. For the CDR3, the DNA is TGTGCCAGCAGCCTGAGGAATTTACTAGCGGGGGGGCCCGCAGATACGCAGTATTTT. Protein sequence: CASSLRNLLAGGPADTQYF.

The chain links TRBV5-6 to TRBJ2-7, with 8 bases aligning to TRBD2. Trimming at V came to 4 bases and at J to 5 bases, leaving 5 bases not matched to a gene. Germline loops: CDR1 SGHDT, CDR2 YYEEEE. The CDR3 covers 13 residues. CDR3 nucleotides: TGTGCCAGCAGCCCCGGGGGGGGGAACGAGCAGTACTTC. Translation gives CASSPGGGNEQYF.

This rearrangement joins TRBV4-1 to TRBJ1-1; unclear D gene. Germline lookup yields CDR1 MGHRA and CDR2 YSYEKL. The CDR3 loop spans 17 amino acids. Trimming pared 0 bases from V and 0 bases from J, leaving 14 bases between. In DNA form, the CDR3 reads TGCGCCAGCAGCCAAGAAGAACTTCGGGGTTTGAACACTGAAGCTTTCTTT. It is translated as CASSQEELRGLNTEAFF.

The rearrangement uses TRBV29-1 and TRBJ2-3; 8 bases align to TRBD2. Germline V lookup: CDR1 SQVTM, CDR2 ANQGSEA. The CDR3 contains 14 residues. The trim removed 6 bases at V and 4 bases at J, leaving 9 bases unmatched. The CDR3 loop reads CSVRGGRGSDTQYF. CDR3 nucleotides: TGCAGCGTACGCGGGGGGCGTGGGTCAGATACGCAGTATTTT.

This clone has just one count. This chain connects TRBV7-9 to TRBJ1-2, with no clear D. Per the germline V gene, CDR1 is SEHNR and CDR2 is FQNEAQ (reference sequence). This CDR3 is 16 amino acids long. Trimming left V 4 bases short and J 0 bases short, with 15 bases between. CDR3 residues: CASSSAGRGSNYGYTF. For the CDR3, the DNA is TGTGCCAGCAGCTCGGCGGGTAGAGGTTCTAACTATGGCTACACCTTC.

This chain uses TRBV7-8 with TRBJ1-2, with D perhaps matching TRBD1 (6 bases). Deletions cut 4 bases from V and 8 bases from J, with 26 bases between. Germline V gene data show CDR1 as SGHVS and CDR2 as FQNEAQ. This CDR3 contains 17 residues. The DNA for the CDR3 is TGTGCCAGCAGCTCCCTCAACGTGCAGGGGCGGCCGGGGGGCTACACCTTC. This encodes CASSSLNVQGRPGGYTF.

This clone came up once. This chain connects TRBV7-8 to TRBJ1-1, with D perhaps TRBD1 (5 bases). CDR1 and CDR2 (germline): SGHVS, FQNEAQ. This CDR3 is 14 amino acids long. Trimming stripped 3 bases from V and 1 base from J, with 9 bases between. As DNA, the CDR3 is TGTGCCAGCAGCTTGGGACTTCGGAACACTGAAGCTTTCTTT. Translation gives CASSLGLRNTEAFF.